Following are 12 T cell receptor beta chains from one sample sequenced in a study of blood T cells in healthy people across ages. Primers used in a second PCR of roughly 6 to 12 cycles were a sample-barcoded 5' primer and a J-beta primer mix. TCRdb re-analysed the 5' RACE reads in MiXCR, keeping a single row per CDR3 protein. This table holds 1.4 million or so distinct CDR3 sequences, 35% to 45% found once. Specimen: blood. The receptors derive from a woman under 30 in good health.

CDR3 bases: TGTGCCAGCAGTCAAGTAGGGCTGGCCTCCTACGAGCAGTACTTC. Translated, it gives CASSQVGLASYEQYF. This chain uses TRBV28 with TRBJ2-7; the D is unclear. V was trimmed by 5 bases and J by 0 bases, leaving 14 bases between them. The CDR3 loop spans 15 amino acids. The V gene's germline CDR1 is MDHEN and CDR2 SYDVKM.

In DNA form, the CDR3 reads TGCGCCAGCAGCCAGCCCGGGATAACAAGGACCTACGAGCAGTACTTC. Translating gives CASSQPGITRTYEQYF. This chain uses TRBV4-1 with TRBJ2-4; maybe TRBD2 (5 bases). The better agreement between TRBJ2-7 and the DNA end casts doubt on the J call. Germline loops: CDR1 MGHRA, CDR2 YSYEKL. The CDR3 length is 16 residues.

V and J are TRBV5-6 and TRBJ2-7; possibly TRBD1 for D (6 bases). The germline CDR1 and CDR2 sequences are SGHDT and YYEEEE. This CDR3 is 15 amino acids long. The ends were cut back, 5 bases at V and 9 bases at J, with 24 bases in the middle. CDR3 amino acids: CASRSDRLGYTVQYF. DNA for the CDR3: TGTGCCAGCAGATCAGACAGGTTGGGATACACTGTGCAGTACTTC.

This clonotype was picked up a small number of times. The CDR3 reads CSARGPGLNTQYF. CDR3 sequence (DNA): TGCAGTGCTAGGGGACCGGGACTCAATACGCAGTATTTT. The chain uses TRBV20-1 and TRBJ2-3; D is perhaps TRBD2 (6 bases). The CDR3 has 13 residues. Germline values: CDR1 DFQATT, CDR2 SNEGSKA (reference sequence). The V gene lost 3 bases and the J gene lost 7 bases, with 14 bases spanning the gap.

This chain joins TRBV2 and TRBJ1-2; TRBD1 matches 7 bases. The CDR3 runs to 13 residues. Germline values: CDR1 SNHLY, CDR2 FYNNEI. V lost 4 bases and J lost 7; bases outside the gene matches: 6. The CDR3 DNA is TGTGCCAGCAGTGCGACAGGGAGAGGTGGCTACACCTTC. It translates to CASSATGRGGYTF.

J is TRBJ1-5 and V is TRBV20-1; TRBD1 matches 8 bases. J lost 5 bases, V lost 6 bases, and 9 bases had no gene match. The germline V gene has CDR1 DFQATT and CDR2 SNEGSKA (reference sequence). This CDR3 is built from 14 residues. In DNA, the CDR3 is TGCAGTGCCAGGCCGGAGACAGGGGATCAGCCCCAGCATTTT. Amino acids: CSARPETGDQPQHF.

In its sample, this clonotype was seen many times. This sequence joins TRBV12-3 or TRBV12-4 and TRBJ1-2, with a possible D match to TRBD1 (5 bases). The CDR3 is 13 amino acids. V gave up 6 bases and J gave up 2 bases, with 10 bases separating them. This CDR3 reads CASSSDSNYGYTF. The CDR3, as DNA: TGTGCCAGCAGCTCTGACAGCAACTATGGCTACACCTTC.

The chain links TRBV29-1 to TRBJ1-1; a weak D match, TRBD1 (6 bases). V gave up 1 base and J gave up 5 bases, with 20 bases separating them. CDR3 length equals 16 residues. Germline CDR1 SQVTM, CDR2 ANQGSEA. The CDR3 nucleotides are TGCAGCGTTGAAGTCTGGGGGCGAGCCGGCGGGACTGAAGCTTTCTTT. It translates to CSVEVWGRAGGTEAFF.

The DNA of the CDR3 is TGTGCCAGCAGCCAGACATTTCGGGAGGGCTTGTACAATGAGCAGTTCTTC. It specifies CASSQTFREGLYNEQFF. The chain is built from TRBV4-2 and TRBJ2-1; TRBD2 matches at 8 bases. Looked up from germline, CDR1 is LGHNA and CDR2 is YNFKEQ. J gave up 4 bases and V 3 bases, and 11 bases lay outside the gene matches. The CDR3 contains 17 residues.

This clonotype came up many times. This chain connects TRBV10-3 to TRBJ2-1; TRBD2 matches 10 bases. CDR1 is ENHRY and CDR2 is SYGVKD in the germline V gene. The ends lost 10 bases at V and 1 base at J; junction bases unmatched: 4. This CDR3 is 14 amino acids long. The CDR3 loop is CATIAGGSYNEQFF. The CDR3 DNA reads as TGTGCCACCATAGCGGGGGGATCCTACAATGAGCAGTTCTTC.

The chain couples TRBV11-2 to TRBJ1-2; the D gene is possibly TRBD1 (5 bases). The CDR3 covers 14 residues. CDR1 is SGHAT, CDR2 FQNNGV, per germline. Deletions cut 0 bases from V and 8 bases from J, with 13 bases between. CDR3 nucleotide sequence: TGTGCCAGCAGCTTAGAAGGGGTGTCGGAGGGCTACACCTTC. Protein product: CASSLEGVSEGYTF.

The rearrangement links TRBV6-2 or TRBV6-3 to TRBJ2-1; D is perhaps TRBD2 (6 bases). The DNA end is a closer match to TRBJ2-7, so the J assignment may be wrong. Germline V gene lookup returns CDR1 MNHEY and CDR2 SVGEGT. There are 16 residues in the CDR3. The CDR3 is CASSYAPGVSYNEQYF. The CDR3 nucleotides are TGTGCCAGCAGTTACGCCCCGGGGGTCTCCTACAATGAGCAGTACTTC.